This T cell receptor beta chain appears in the sequencing data of a study of blood T cell repertoires in COVID-19. Sequencing was performed with immunoSEQ multiplex PCR; in TCRdb, only in-frame clones are kept and a portion is missing. The sample contains more than 200,000 clones, about 88% of which appear only once. Germline V gene data show CDR1 as SEHNR and CDR2 as FQNEAQ (reference sequence). This CDR3 comprises 14 residues. V shed 1 base and J shed 9 bases, with 13 bases lying between them. The TCR comes from a woman in her forties who had recovered from COVID-19. Sequencing input: peripheral blood. The chain uses TRBV7-9 and TRBJ1-5; D possibly corresponds to TRBD1 (5 bases). The CDR3 DNA is TGTGCCAGCAGCTTAGAAGGGGCGCAGGTGCCCCAGCATTTT. Protein product: CASSLEGAQVPQHF.